Listed below are T cell receptor beta chains from one sample, sequenced in a study of shared clonotypes between healthy human individuals. The method was immunoSEQ multiplex PCR; TCRdb's version includes in-frame clones alone and lacks a portion of them. The sample has fewer than 130,000 clones; 65% to 75% are singletons. The sample comprised memory CD8+ T cells sorted from blood. The receptors shown here come from a woman under 40 in good health. CDR3s include the opening cysteine and the closing phenylalanine or tryptophan. Each record gives: clone size, J gene, D gene, V gene, CDR3 DNA, CDR3 protein. D genes are given only for firm matches. The size field is filled for only some rows; it gives once, few, many or a size class.

abundance: few; j_gene: TRBJ2-1; d_gene: NA; v_gene: TRBV15; CDR3nt: TGTGCCACCAGCACGAGACTAGGATCTTGGGAGCAGTTCTTC; CDR3aa: CATSTRLGSWEQFF
abundance: few; j_gene: TRBJ1-2; d_gene: NA; v_gene: TRBV19; CDR3nt: TGTGCCAGTAGTATACTCGCGGATTCGAGCTATGGCTACACCTTC; CDR3aa: CASSILADSSYGYTF
abundance: NA; j_gene: TRBJ2-6; d_gene: NA; v_gene: TRBV4-1; CDR3nt: TGCGCCAGCAGCCAAACGAGGGGCTCTGGGGCCAACGTCCTGACTTTC; CDR3aa: CASSQTRGSGANVLTF
abundance: NA; j_gene: TRBJ2-1; d_gene: NA; v_gene: TRBV15; CDR3nt: TGTGCCACCAGCAGAGATTGGCCCCCCAAGCAGTTCTTC; CDR3aa: CATSRDWPPKQFF
abundance: NA; j_gene: TRBJ2-5; d_gene: TRBD2; v_gene: TRBV4-2; CDR3nt: TGTGCCAGCAGCCCAGCGGGAGGGGTTCAAGAGACCCAGTACTTC; CDR3aa: CASSPAGGVQETQYF
abundance: NA; j_gene: TRBJ2-7; d_gene: NA; v_gene: TRBV12-2; CDR3nt: TGTGCAAGTCGCTTAGGGTGGTACTACGAGCAGTACTTC; CDR3aa: CASRLGWYYEQYF
abundance: NA; j_gene: TRBJ1-5; d_gene: NA; v_gene: TRBV6-1; CDR3nt: TGTGCCAGCAGAGGGCGGGGCCTCGTAAATCAGCCCCAGCATTTT; CDR3aa: CASRGRGLVNQPQHF
abundance: NA; j_gene: TRBJ2-1; d_gene: TRBD2; v_gene: TRBV28; CDR3nt: TGTGCCAGCAGTCCAGGACTAGCGGGAGGTAGGGAGCAGTTCTTC; CDR3aa: CASSPGLAGGREQFF
abundance: NA; j_gene: TRBJ2-1; d_gene: TRBD2; v_gene: TRBV11-2; CDR3nt: TGTGCCAGCAGCTTAGGTTTGAAGAGACTAGCGGTCTACAATGAGCAGTTCTTC; CDR3aa: CASSLGLKRLAVYNEQFF
abundance: NA; j_gene: TRBJ2-3; d_gene: NA; v_gene: TRBV7-2; CDR3nt: TGTGCCAGCAGCACCTACACAGATACGCAGTATTTT; CDR3aa: CASSTYTDTQYF
abundance: once; j_gene: TRBJ2-3; d_gene: NA; v_gene: TRBV5-6; CDR3nt: TGTGCCAGCACCGGGTGGGGCAGGGGCAGCACAGATACGCAGTATTTT; CDR3aa: CASTGWGRGSTDTQYF
abundance: few; j_gene: TRBJ2-7; d_gene: NA; v_gene: TRBV7-2; CDR3nt: TGTGCCAGCAGCTTATTTTCTGGGCCTTCGGGGGAGCAGTACTTC; CDR3aa: CASSLFSGPSGEQYF
abundance: NA; j_gene: TRBJ1-2; d_gene: NA; v_gene: TRBV27; CDR3nt: TGTGCCAGCAGTTTTTTTGGGGGAGCGGGCTACACCTTC; CDR3aa: CASSFFGGAGYTF
abundance: NA; j_gene: TRBJ2-7; d_gene: TRBD1; v_gene: TRBV27; CDR3nt: TGTGCCAGCAGTGGGGGACAGCCCTTTTACGAGCAGTACTTC; CDR3aa: CASSGGQPFYEQYF
abundance: NA; j_gene: TRBJ1-2; d_gene: NA; v_gene: TRBV29-1; CDR3nt: TGCAGCGTTGAATCGGCACCTTATGGCTACACCTTC; CDR3aa: CSVESAPYGYTF
abundance: NA; j_gene: TRBJ1-4; d_gene: NA; v_gene: TRBV27; CDR3nt: TGTGCCAGCACTTCTACCGCAACTAATGAAAAACTGTTTTTT; CDR3aa: CASTSTATNEKLFF
abundance: NA; j_gene: TRBJ2-2; d_gene: NA; v_gene: TRBV6-1; CDR3nt: TGTGCCAGCAGTGAATTCTCGGAAATGAGCGGGGAGCTGTTTTTT; CDR3aa: CASSEFSEMSGELFF
abundance: NA; j_gene: TRBJ1-5; d_gene: NA; v_gene: TRBV1; CDR3nt: TGCACCAGCAGCCCGTCGGGGAATCAGCCCCAGCATTTT; CDR3aa: CTSSPSGNQPQHF
abundance: NA; j_gene: TRBJ2-7; d_gene: TRBD2; v_gene: TRBV27; CDR3nt: TGTGCCAGCAGCAGACTAGCGGGGGCGCCCCTCTCCTACGAGCAGTACTTC; CDR3aa: CASSRLAGAPLSYEQYF
abundance: once; j_gene: TRBJ2-2; d_gene: TRBD2; v_gene: TRBV7-8; CDR3nt: TGTGCCAGCAGCTGGTTAGCGGGAGGGAGGTCCGGGGAGCTGTTTTTT; CDR3aa: CASSWLAGGRSGELFF
abundance: NA; j_gene: TRBJ1-2; d_gene: NA; v_gene: TRBV10-2; CDR3nt: TGCGCCAGCAGCGAAGGACGGGGAGGGGGCTACACCTTC; CDR3aa: CASSEGRGGGYTF
abundance: NA; j_gene: TRBJ2-3; d_gene: NA; v_gene: TRBV18; CDR3nt: TGTGCCAGCTCACCACCATGGGGGAGCACAGATACGCAGTATTTT; CDR3aa: CASSPPWGSTDTQYF
abundance: NA; j_gene: TRBJ2-4; d_gene: NA; v_gene: TRBV19; CDR3nt: TGTGCCAGTAGTGCCGGGCCAGCCAAAAACATTCAGTACTTC; CDR3aa: CASSAGPAKNIQYF